Listed here are 16 T cell receptor beta chains from one sample, sequenced in a study of early T cells in non-severe SARS-CoV-2 infection. In TCRdb, the 5' RACE reads were re-called with MiXCR into one record per CDR3 protein. Among about 55,000 distinct CDR3 sequences listed, less than 15% were seen once. The source was whole blood, collected at baseline. Receptors originate from an adult who was a healthcare worker with PCR-confirmed SARS-CoV-2 infection or an uninfected control (not recorded which).

This clonotype showed up just a few times. The chain uses TRBV28 and TRBJ1-6; D is possibly TRBD1 (5 bases). V was clipped by 2 bases and J by 12 bases, with 11 bases between them. Germline loops: CDR1 MDHEN, CDR2 SYDVKM. The CDR3 sequence is 13 residues long. The CDR3 region is CASSLGDPKPLHF. CDR3 DNA sequence: TGTGCCAGCAGTTTAGGGGACCCTAAACCCCTCCACTTT.

The V gene is TRBV6-6, the J gene TRBJ1-1; D is ambiguous. Trimming removed 5 bases from V and 6 bases from J, with 7 bases in between. CDR3 size: 11 residues. CDR1 and CDR2 from the germline V gene are MNHNY and SVGAGI (reference sequence). The CDR3: CASSRVPEAFF. The CDR3 DNA sequence: TGTGCCAGCAGTAGGGTCCCTGAAGCTTTCTTT.

The chain is built from TRBV5-4 and TRBJ2-4; 7 bases are shared with TRBD2. This CDR3 contains 15 residues. The V gene end was trimmed by 5 bases and the J gene end by 1 base; junction bases not matched to a gene: 6. The V gene's germline CDR1 is SGHNT and CDR2 YYREEE (reference sequence). CDR3 nucleotides: TGTGCCAGCAGACTGTGGGGGGGTGCCAAAAACATTCAGTACTTC. It yields the protein CASRLWGGAKNIQYF.

The chain carries TRBV12-3 or TRBV12-4 and TRBJ1-4; 7 bases agree with TRBD1. With 5 bases clipped from V and 8 bases from J, the junction kept 8 bases outside the gene matches. The CDR3 consists of 14 residues. CDR3: CASSPGQRAEKLFF. The CDR3 region has the DNA TGTGCCAGCAGTCCGGGACAGCGGGCAGAAAAACTGTTTTTT.

The J gene is TRBJ2-1, the V gene TRBV6-5; 10 bases line up with TRBD2. Looked up from germline, CDR1 is MNHEY and CDR2 is SVGAGI. With V trimmed by 0 bases and J by 3 bases, 8 bases remained unmatched. The CDR3 has 18 residues. This CDR3 reads CASSYSTPLAGDYNEQFF. The CDR3 nucleotides read TGTGCCAGCAGTTACTCGACACCTCTAGCGGGGGACTACAATGAGCAGTTCTTC.

This chain links TRBV7-3 with TRBJ2-2; TRBD1 matches 9 bases. Germline V gene sequence: CDR1 SGHTA, CDR2 FQGTGA. The CDR3 covers 16 residues. V gave up 4 bases and J gave up 1 base; unmatched junction bases: 4. This CDR3 is CASSWTGALNTGELFF. In DNA form, the CDR3 reads TGTGCCAGCAGCTGGACAGGGGCACTGAACACCGGGGAGCTGTTTTTT.

V usage is TRBV24-1 and J usage is TRBJ2-2; TRBD2 matches 13 bases. The CDR3 is made up of 17 amino acids. Germline V lookup: CDR1 KGHDR, CDR2 SFDVKD. V lost 3 bases to trimming and J lost 4 bases; unmatched junction nucleotides: 4. The CDR3, as DNA: TGTGCCACCAGTGATACCGGACTAGCGGGGGTCACCGGGGAGCTGTTTTTT. Translating gives CATSDTGLAGVTGELFF.

There are a few counts of this clonotype. V and J are TRBV2 and TRBJ2-1; 8 bases are a match to TRBD2. The J segment lost 1 base and the V segment lost 4 bases, leaving 9 bases of the junction unmatched. Per the germline V gene, CDR1 is SNHLY and CDR2 is FYNNEI. The CDR3 sequence is 17 residues long. CDR3 residues: CASSGTSRSRSYNEQFF. CDR3 DNA: TGTGCCAGCAGTGGGACTAGCAGGAGTAGGTCCTACAATGAGCAGTTCTTC.

This clonotype was detected a few times. CDR3 coding DNA: TGTGCCAGCAGCTTACTTAGGGATGAGCAGTTCTTC. Amino acid sequence: CASSLLRDEQFF. The chain has TRBV7-2 and TRBJ2-1; no clear D. In germline, CDR1 is SGHTA, CDR2 FQGNSA. V lost 2 bases and J lost 8, with 7 bases in between. This CDR3 has 12 amino acids.

This clonotype was detected a few times. J is TRBJ1-2 and V is TRBV7-9; tentatively, D is TRBD1 (6 bases). CDR3 size: 14 residues. Trimming took 4 bases from V and 4 from J, leaving 13 bases between them. The V gene's germline CDR1 is SEHNR and CDR2 FQNEAQ (reference sequence). The CDR3 here is CASSSGQRSYGYTF. CDR3 nucleotide sequence: TGTGCCAGCAGCTCGGGACAACGCTCCTATGGCTACACCTTC.

This sequence joins TRBV7-3 and TRBJ1-6; 7 bases map to TRBD1. The CDR3 has 15 residues. Germline loops: CDR1 SGHTA, CDR2 FQGTGA. The V segment lost 5 bases and the J segment 7 bases; nucleotides outside the gene matches: 8. The CDR3 DNA sequence: TGTGCCAGCAGCCTGGACAGGACCGACAATTCACCCCTCCACTTT. Residues: CASSLDRTDNSPLHF.

This clonotype occurred many times. The rearrangement links TRBV7-9 to TRBJ2-6, with a possible D match to TRBD2 (5 bases). The germline V gene encodes CDR1 SEHNR and CDR2 FQNEAQ (reference sequence). With 1 base removed from V and 1 base from J, the gap between germline ends came to 11 bases. This CDR3 contains 17 residues. CDR3 loop: CASSLGRWESGANVLTF. The CDR3 bases are TGTGCCAGCAGCTTAGGGCGCTGGGAGTCTGGGGCCAACGTCCTGACTTTC.

This clonotype was detected a few times. This chain joins TRBV24-1 and TRBJ2-1, with 8 bases identical to TRBD1. This CDR3 spans 16 amino acids. CDR1 and CDR2 (germline): KGHDR, SFDVKD. J was trimmed by 4 bases and V by 1 base; bases with no gene match: 5. The CDR3 DNA reads as TGTGCCACCAGTGATTTCGGACAGGGAGGATACAATGAGCAGTTCTTC. Amino acid sequence: CATSDFGQGGYNEQFF.

V usage is TRBV7-2 and J usage is TRBJ2-3, with 9 bases matching TRBD2. Germline CDR1 SGHTA, CDR2 FQGNSA. The V gene end was trimmed by 1 base and the J gene end by 6 bases; junction bases not matched to a gene: 2. CDR3 size: 14 residues. DNA for the CDR3: TGTGCCAGCAGCTTAGGCGGGGGGGCGGATACGCAGTATTTT. It encodes CASSLGGGADTQYF.

This chain connects TRBV12-3 or TRBV12-4 to TRBJ2-3; D perhaps matches TRBD2 (5 bases). V was clipped by 3 bases and J by 4 bases, with 17 bases between them. The CDR3 length is 16 residues. This CDR3 reads CASSLGGSYHPDTQYF. CDR3 DNA sequence: TGTGCCAGCAGTTTGGGTGGGAGCTACCACCCAGATACGCAGTATTTT.

This clonotype has a handful of counts. The CDR3 sequence: CASSLGLAGGETQYF. The CDR3 bases are TGTGCCAGCAGCTTAGGATTGGCGGGCGGAGAGACCCAGTACTTC. The chain employs TRBV11-3 and TRBJ2-5, with a tentative D call TRBD2 (5 bases). This CDR3 region has 15 residues. Trimming pared 1 base from V and 4 bases from J, leaving 13 bases between. Germline assignment: CDR1 SGHNT and CDR2 YENEEA.